This TCR beta chain stems from a study of identifying expanded T cells in peripheral blood. The CDR3 loop spans 13 amino acids. The V gene's germline CDR1 is SEHNR and CDR2 FQNEAQ (reference sequence). The trim removed 8 bases at V and 5 bases at J, leaving 7 bases unmatched. The data were produced by immunoSEQ multiplex PCR, yet TCRdb's version contains in-frame clones alone and is incomplete. The repertoire has about 100,000 clones, around nine tenths of them found once; the top ten carry 3.9%. Input material: blood. The clonotype comes from a person between 18 and 75 years old in good health. The J gene is TRBJ2-7, the V gene TRBV7-9, with 9 bases lining up with TRBD1. CDR3 nucleotide sequence: TGTGCCAGCGCCCGGGACAGGGTCGACGAGCAGTACTTC. Its translation is CASARDRVDEQYF.